This T cell receptor (beta chain) was found in a study of T cell changes during pregnancy in multiple sclerosis. V gave up 4 bases and J gave up 4 bases, with 17 bases separating them. Germline V gene sequence: CDR1 ENHRY, CDR2 SYGVKD. The CDR3 has 15 residues. Produced via immunoSEQ multiplex PCR; TCRdb's table is partial and in-frame only. The sample lists about 64,000 clones, about 96% occurring once. This sequence originates from a female donor with multiple sclerosis, enrolled in a pregnancy study. The chain combines TRBV10-3 with TRBJ2-7; the D is unclear. The specimen was CD8+ T cells from peripheral blood mononuclear cells, collected after pregnancy. For the CDR3, the DNA is TGTGCCATCAGTGGCTACACTGATACTAATTACGAGCAGTACTTC. This gives the protein CAISGYTDTNYEQYF.